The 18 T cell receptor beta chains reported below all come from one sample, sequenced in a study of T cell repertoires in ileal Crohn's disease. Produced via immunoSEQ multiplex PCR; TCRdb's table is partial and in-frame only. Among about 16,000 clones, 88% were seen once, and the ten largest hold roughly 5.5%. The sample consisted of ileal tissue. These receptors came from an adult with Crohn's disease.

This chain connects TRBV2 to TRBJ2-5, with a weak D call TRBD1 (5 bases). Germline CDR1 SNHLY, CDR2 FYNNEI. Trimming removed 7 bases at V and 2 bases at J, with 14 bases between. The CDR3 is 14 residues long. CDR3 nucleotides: TGTGCCAGCATGACAGAGATCTTTCAAGAGACCCAGTACTTC. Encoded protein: CASMTEIFQETQYF.

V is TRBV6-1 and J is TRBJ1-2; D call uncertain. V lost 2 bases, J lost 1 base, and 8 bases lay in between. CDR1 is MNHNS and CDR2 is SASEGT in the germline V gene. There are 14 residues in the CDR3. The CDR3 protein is CASSESDINYGYTF. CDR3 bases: TGTGCCAGCAGTGAATCTGACATTAACTATGGCTACACCTTC.

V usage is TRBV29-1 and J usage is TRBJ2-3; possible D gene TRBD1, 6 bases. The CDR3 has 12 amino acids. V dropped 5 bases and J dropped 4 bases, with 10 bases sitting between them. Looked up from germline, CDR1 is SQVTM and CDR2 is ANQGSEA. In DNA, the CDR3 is TGCAGCGTTCGAGAGGGGGCAGATACGCAGTATTTT. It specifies CSVREGADTQYF.

The CDR3 DNA is TGTGCCAGCAGCTTCAGGACAGGGCCCATGAACTATGGCTACACCTTC. This translates into CASSFRTGPMNYGYTF. The chain combines TRBV2 with TRBJ1-2, with 8 bases fitting TRBD1. The germline gives CDR1 SNHLY, CDR2 FYNNEI. Germline trimming cut 6 bases from V and 2 bases from J; bases unmatched to any gene: 11. The CDR3 has 16 residues.

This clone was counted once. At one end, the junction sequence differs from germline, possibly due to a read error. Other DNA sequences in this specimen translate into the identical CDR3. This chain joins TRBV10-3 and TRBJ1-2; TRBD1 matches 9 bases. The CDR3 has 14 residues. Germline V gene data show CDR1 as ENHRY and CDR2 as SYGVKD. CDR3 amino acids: CAINIQGAGYGYTF. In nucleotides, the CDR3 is TGTGCTATCAACATACAGGGGGCCGGCTATGGCTACACCTTC.

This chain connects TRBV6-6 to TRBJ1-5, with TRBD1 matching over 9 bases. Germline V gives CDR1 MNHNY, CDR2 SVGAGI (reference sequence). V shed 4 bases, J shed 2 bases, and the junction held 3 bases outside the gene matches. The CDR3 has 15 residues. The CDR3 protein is CASSFRDRGNQPQHF. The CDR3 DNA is TGTGCCAGCAGTTTCCGGGACAGGGGCAATCAGCCCCAGCATTTT.

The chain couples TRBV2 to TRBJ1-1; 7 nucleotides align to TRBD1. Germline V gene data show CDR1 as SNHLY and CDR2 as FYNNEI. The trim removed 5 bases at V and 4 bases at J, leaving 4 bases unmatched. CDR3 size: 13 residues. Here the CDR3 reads CASSLDRTTEAFF. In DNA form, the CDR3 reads TGTGCCAGCAGTTTGGACAGGACCACTGAAGCTTTCTTT.

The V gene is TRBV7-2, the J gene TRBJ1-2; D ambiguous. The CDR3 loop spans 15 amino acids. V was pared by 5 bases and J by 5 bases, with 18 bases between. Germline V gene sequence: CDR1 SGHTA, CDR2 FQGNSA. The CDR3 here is CASSDDGGLGYGYTF. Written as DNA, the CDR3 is TGTGCCAGCAGCGACGACGGAGGGTTGGGGTATGGCTACACCTTC.

The CDR3 DNA reads as TGTGCCATCAGACAGACTAGCGGAGCACCAGATACGCAGTATTTT. This codes for CAIRQTSGAPDTQYF. The chain is built from TRBV10-3 and TRBJ2-3; 9 bases agree with TRBD2. The germline V gene encodes CDR1 ENHRY and CDR2 SYGVKD. The CDR3 length is 15 residues. V shed 6 bases and J 4 bases; nucleotides not matched to a gene: 8.

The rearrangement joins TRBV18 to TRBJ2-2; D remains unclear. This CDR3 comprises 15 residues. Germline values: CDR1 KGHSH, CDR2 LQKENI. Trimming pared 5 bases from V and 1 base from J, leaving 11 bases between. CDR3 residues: CASSSLQENTGELFF. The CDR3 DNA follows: TGTGCCAGCTCATCACTCCAGGAGAACACCGGGGAGCTGTTTTTT.

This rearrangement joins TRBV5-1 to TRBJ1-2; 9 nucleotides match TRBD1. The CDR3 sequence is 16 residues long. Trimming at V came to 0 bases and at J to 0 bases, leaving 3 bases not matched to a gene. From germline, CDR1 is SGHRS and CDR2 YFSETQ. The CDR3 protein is CASSLGDRESNYGYTF. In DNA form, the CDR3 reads TGCGCCAGCAGCTTGGGGGACAGGGAGTCTAACTATGGCTACACCTTC.

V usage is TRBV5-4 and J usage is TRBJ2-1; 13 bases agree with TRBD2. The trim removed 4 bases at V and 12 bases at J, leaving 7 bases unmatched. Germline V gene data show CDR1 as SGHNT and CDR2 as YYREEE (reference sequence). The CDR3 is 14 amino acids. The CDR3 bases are TGTGCCAGCAGCACCTGGACTAGCGGGAGAGGGCAGTTCTTC. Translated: CASSTWTSGRGQFF.

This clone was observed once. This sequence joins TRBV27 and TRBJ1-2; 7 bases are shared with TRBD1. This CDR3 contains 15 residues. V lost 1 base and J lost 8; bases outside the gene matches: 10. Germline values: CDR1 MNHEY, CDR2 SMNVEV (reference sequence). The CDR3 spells CASSLYGQAAQGYTF. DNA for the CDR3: TGTGCCAGCAGTTTATACGGACAGGCAGCCCAAGGCTACACCTTC.

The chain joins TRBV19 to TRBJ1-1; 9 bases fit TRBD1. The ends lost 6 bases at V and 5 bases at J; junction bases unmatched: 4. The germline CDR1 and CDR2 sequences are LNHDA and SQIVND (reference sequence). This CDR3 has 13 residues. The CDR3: CASSGTGLTEAFF. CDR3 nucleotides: TGTGCCAGTAGCGGGACAGGGCTTACTGAAGCTTTCTTT.

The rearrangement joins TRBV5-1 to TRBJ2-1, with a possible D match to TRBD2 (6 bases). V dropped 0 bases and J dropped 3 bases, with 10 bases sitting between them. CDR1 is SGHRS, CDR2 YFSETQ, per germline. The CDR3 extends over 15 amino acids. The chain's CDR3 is CASSLAETSYNEQFF. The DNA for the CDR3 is TGCGCCAGCAGCTTGGCCGAGACTAGCTACAATGAGCAGTTCTTC.

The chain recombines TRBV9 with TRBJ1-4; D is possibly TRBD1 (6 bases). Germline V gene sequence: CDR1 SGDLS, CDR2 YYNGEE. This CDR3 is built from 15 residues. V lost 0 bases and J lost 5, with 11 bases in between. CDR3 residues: CASSVAGDKNEKLFF. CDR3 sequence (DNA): TGTGCCAGCAGCGTAGCAGGGGACAAAAATGAAAAACTGTTTTTT.

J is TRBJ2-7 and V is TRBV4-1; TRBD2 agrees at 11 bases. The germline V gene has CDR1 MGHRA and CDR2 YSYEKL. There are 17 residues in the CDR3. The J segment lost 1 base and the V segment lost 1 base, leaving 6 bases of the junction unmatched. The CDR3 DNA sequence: TGCGCCAGCAGCCAAGGCTTCAGGACTAGCGGGTCCTACGAGCAGTACTTC. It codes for CASSQGFRTSGSYEQYF.

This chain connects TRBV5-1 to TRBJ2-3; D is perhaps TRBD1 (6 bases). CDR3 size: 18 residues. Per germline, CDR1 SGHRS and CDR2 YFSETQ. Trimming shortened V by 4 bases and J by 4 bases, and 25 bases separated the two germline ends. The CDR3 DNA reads TGCGCCAGCAGCCCCAAACCGGGAACAGGGAGTTTCGCAGATACGCAGTATTTT. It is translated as CASSPKPGTGSFADTQYF.